Listed below are T cell receptor beta chains from one sample, sequenced in a study of cytotoxic CD8 clonotypes in ibrutinib-treated CLL. TCRdb's table, derived via immunoSEQ multiplex PCR, lists solely in-frame clones and lacks some. The data show some 50,000 clones, 69% seen once. This material consisted of PBMCs, taken after 12 months of ibrutinib treatment. These receptors were obtained from a human donor with chronic lymphocytic leukemia. Both conserved end residues are trimmed from each CDR3. The order of the fields is V gene, D gene, clone size, J gene, CDR3 protein. D genes are given only for firm matches. Size tells how often a clone was seen (once, few, many) or the class of an expanded clone, and some rows leave it out.

TRBV28	-	-	TRBJ2-1	ASSPTGYNEQF
TRBV5-6	-	-	TRBJ2-7	ASSRGTEQY
TRBV18	-	-	TRBJ1-6	ASSIQGGVLGNSPLH
TRBV10-3	-	few	TRBJ2-7	AISEPGALGVHEQY
TRBV5-1	-	few	TRBJ1-6	ASSNRVESIGVSPLH
TRBV14	-	medium-sized	TRBJ1-6	ASSQALGGQPRVALH
TRBV28	-	-	TRBJ2-2	ASSLTPVPGELF
TRBV6-1	-	-	TRBJ2-5	ASVLEQETQY
TRBV5-1	-	-	TRBJ1-5	ASSLRARTVGSNQPQH
TRBV29-1	-	-	TRBJ2-5	SVGEQSQETQY
TRBV18	TRBD2	-	TRBJ2-7	ASSPLAGEYEQY
TRBV7-2	-	-	TRBJ2-5	ASSLGFAGIGETQY
TRBV6-5	TRBD1	few	TRBJ1-6	ASSYSAGGQSPLH
TRBV19	TRBD1	-	TRBJ1-5	ASSISGTGSQPQH
TRBV19	-	-	TRBJ1-5	ASWWGGHQPQH
TRBV9	TRBD2	few	TRBJ2-3	ASSPFGGGGNTQY
TRBV5-1	-	-	TRBJ2-3	ASSWVASNTDTQY
TRBV5-6	TRBD1	-	TRBJ2-2	ASSLAGQVVRSTGELF
TRBV19	-	once	TRBJ2-4	ASSMINIQY
TRBV2	TRBD1	few	TRBJ1-1	ASSVDRVNTEAF
TRBV28	-	-	TRBJ1-1	ASRTQVYTEAF